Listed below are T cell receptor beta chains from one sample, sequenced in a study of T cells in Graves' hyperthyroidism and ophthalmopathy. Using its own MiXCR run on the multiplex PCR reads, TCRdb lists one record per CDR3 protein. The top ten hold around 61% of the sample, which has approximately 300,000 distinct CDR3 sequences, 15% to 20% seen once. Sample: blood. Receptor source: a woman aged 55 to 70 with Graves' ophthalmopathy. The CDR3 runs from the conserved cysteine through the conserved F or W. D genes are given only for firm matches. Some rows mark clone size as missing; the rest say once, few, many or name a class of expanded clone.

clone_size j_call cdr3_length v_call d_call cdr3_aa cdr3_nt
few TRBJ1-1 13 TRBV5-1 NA CATQGQENTEAFF TGCGCCACCCAGGGTCAGGAAAACACTGAAGCTTTCTTT
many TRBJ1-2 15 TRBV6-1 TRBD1 CASSTHTGGAKGYTF TGTGCCAGCAGCACACACACAGGGGGCGCGAAAGGCTACACCTTC
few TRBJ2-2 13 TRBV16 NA CASSQTSSGELFF TGTGCCAGCAGCCAGACCTCCAGCGGGGAGCTGTTTTTT
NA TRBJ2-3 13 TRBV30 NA CAWSKGVMATQYF TGTGCCTGGAGCAAGGGAGTCATGGCTACGCAGTATTTT
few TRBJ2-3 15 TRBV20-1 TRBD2 CSARDYAGRMDTQYF TGCAGTGCTAGAGATTACGCCGGGAGGATGGATACGCAGTATTTT
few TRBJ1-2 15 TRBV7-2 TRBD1 CTSSSGTGRHYGYTF TGTACCAGCAGCTCCGGGACAGGGAGACACTATGGCTACACCTTC
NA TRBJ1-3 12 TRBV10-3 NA CAISEDRYTIYF TGTGCCATCAGTGAGGATCGATACACCATATATTTT
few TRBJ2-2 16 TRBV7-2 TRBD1 CASSQTGTAVSGELFF TGTGCCAGCAGCCAAACCGGGACAGCGGTTTCCGGGGAGCTGTTTTTT
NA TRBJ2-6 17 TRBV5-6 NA CASSLWQASTGANVLTF TGTGCCAGCAGCTTGTGGCAGGCCTCTACTGGGGCCAACGTCCTGACTTTC
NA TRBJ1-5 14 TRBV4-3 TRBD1 CASSDGQGSQPQHF TGCGCCAGCAGCGACGGACAGGGGTCTCAGCCCCAGCATTTT
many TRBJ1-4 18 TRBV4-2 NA CASSQVALSSATNEKLFF TGTGCCAGCAGCCAAGTGGCCTTGTCGTCAGCAACTAATGAAAAACTGTTTTTT
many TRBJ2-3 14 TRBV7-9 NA CASSLNSGTDTQYF TGTGCCAGCAGCTTAAACTCTGGCACAGATACGCAGTATTTT
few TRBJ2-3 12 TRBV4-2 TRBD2 CASSPGRDTQYF TGTGCCAGCAGCCCCGGGAGGGATACGCAGTATTTT
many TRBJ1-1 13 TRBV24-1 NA CATRREGITEAFF TGTGCCACCAGAAGGGAGGGGATCACTGAAGCTTTCTTT
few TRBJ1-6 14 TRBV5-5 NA CASSLREANSPLHF TGTGCCAGCAGCTTGAGGGAGGCGAATTCACCCCTCCACTTT
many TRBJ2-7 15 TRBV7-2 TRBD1 CASSLAGTGVYEQYF TGTGCCAGCAGCTTAGCGGGGACAGGGGTATACGAGCAGTACTTC
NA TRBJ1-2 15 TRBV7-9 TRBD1 CASSLTGTGRGGYTF TGTGCCAGCAGCTTAACCGGGACAGGTCGGGGTGGCTACACCTTC
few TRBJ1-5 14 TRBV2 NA CASRRGDGDQPQHF TGTGCCAGCAGGAGGGGGGACGGAGATCAGCCCCAGCATTTT
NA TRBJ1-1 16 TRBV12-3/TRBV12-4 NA CASSFIASGRVAEAFF TGTGCCAGCAGTTTTATAGCTTCAGGGAGAGTCGCTGAAGCTTTCTTT
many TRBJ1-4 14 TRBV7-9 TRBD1 CASSAGTGPTELFF TGTGCCAGCAGCGCCGGGACAGGGCCGACGGAACTGTTTTTT
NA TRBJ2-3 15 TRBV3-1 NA CASSQAGVRVDTQYF TGTGCCAGCAGCCAAGCGGGGGTCCGGGTAGATACGCAGTATTTT
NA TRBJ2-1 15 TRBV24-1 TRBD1 CATSDFRSGGNEQFF TGTGCCACCAGTGATTTTAGGTCAGGGGGAAATGAGCAGTTCTTC
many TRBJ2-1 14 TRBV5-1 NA CASSPWDGKGEQFF TGCGCCAGCAGCCCTTGGGACGGCAAGGGGGAGCAGTTCTTC
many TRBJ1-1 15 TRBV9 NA CASSVLERPNTEAFF TGTGCCAGCAGCGTACTTGAGCGTCCGAACACTGAAGCTTTCTTT
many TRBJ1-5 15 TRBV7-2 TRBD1 CASSAWDRGAQPQHF TGTGCCAGCAGCGCGTGGGACAGGGGGGCTCAGCCCCAGCATTTT
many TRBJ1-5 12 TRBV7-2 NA CASSRQAQPQHF TGTGCCAGCAGCAGACAGGCGCAGCCCCAGCATTTT
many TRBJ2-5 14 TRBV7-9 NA CASSFEGRWETQYF TGTGCCAGCAGCTTCGAGGGGAGGTGGGAGACCCAGTACTTC
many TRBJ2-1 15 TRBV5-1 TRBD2 CASSFERGGTNEQFF TGCGCCAGCAGCTTTGAGCGGGGGGGAACCAATGAGCAGTTCTTC
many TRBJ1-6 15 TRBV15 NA CATSNLGTANSPLHF TGTGCCACCAGCAACCTAGGGACGGCGAATTCACCCCTCCACTTT